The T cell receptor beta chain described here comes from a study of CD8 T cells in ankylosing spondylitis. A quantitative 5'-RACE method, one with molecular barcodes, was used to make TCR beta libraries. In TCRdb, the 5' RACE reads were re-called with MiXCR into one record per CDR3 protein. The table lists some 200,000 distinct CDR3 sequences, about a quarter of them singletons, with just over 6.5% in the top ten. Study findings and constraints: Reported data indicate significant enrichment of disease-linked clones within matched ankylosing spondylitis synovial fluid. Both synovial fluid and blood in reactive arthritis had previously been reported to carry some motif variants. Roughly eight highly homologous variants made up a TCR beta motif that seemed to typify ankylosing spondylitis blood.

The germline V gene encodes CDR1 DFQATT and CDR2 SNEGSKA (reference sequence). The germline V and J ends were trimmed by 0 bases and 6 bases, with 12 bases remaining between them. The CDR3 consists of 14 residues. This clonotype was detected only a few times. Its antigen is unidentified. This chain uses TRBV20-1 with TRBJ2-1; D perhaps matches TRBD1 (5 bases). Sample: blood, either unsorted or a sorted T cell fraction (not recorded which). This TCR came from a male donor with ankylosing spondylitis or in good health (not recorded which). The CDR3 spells CSARDGARTNEQFF. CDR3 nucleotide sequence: TGCAGTGCTAGAGATGGGGCTAGGACCAATGAGCAGTTCTTC.